The 4 T cell receptor beta chains listed next were all sequenced from one sample in a study of cytomegalovirus exposure and HLA in healthy donors. Here immunoSEQ multiplex PCR was the method, and the copy in TCRdb shows in-frame clones only, minus some. The sample lists about 180,000 clones; roughly 89% were seen once. Input material: PBMCs. Every receptor here comes from a young woman in good health and CMV-seronegative.

The rearrangement links TRBV5-4 to TRBJ1-1; 7 bases line up with TRBD1. J lost 1 base, V lost 4 bases, and 13 bases had no gene match. This CDR3 has 17 amino acids. Germline CDR1 is SGHNT and CDR2 is YYREEE (reference sequence). CDR3 amino acids: CASSLGTAETPNTEAFF. The CDR3 region has the DNA TGTGCCAGCAGCCTAGGGACAGCCGAAACCCCGAACACTGAAGCTTTCTTT.

J is TRBJ1-3 and V is TRBV6-5, with TRBD1 matching 8 bases. The CDR3 is 15 residues long. After removal of 6 bases from V and 3 bases from J, the junction contained 7 bases not matched to a gene. The germline V gene has CDR1 MNHEY and CDR2 SVGAGI. CDR3 sequence reads: CASSSQGAFGNTIYF. CDR3 nucleotides: TGTGCCAGCAGCTCCCAGGGGGCCTTTGGAAACACCATATATTTT.

This clone was seen only once. The V call is TRBV7-9, the J call TRBJ1-5, with TRBD1 identical over 7 bases. Germline loops: CDR1 SEHNR, CDR2 FQNEAQ (reference sequence). The CDR3 is made up of 17 amino acids. After removal of 8 bases from V and 1 base from J, the junction contained 14 bases not matched to a gene. The CDR3, as DNA: TGTGCCAGCTCGGACGGCCGGGACAGAGGGAGCAATCAGCCCCAGCATTTT. Translated, it gives CASSDGRDRGSNQPQHF. Looking up the rest from reference TRBV7-9 and TRBJ1-5 gives the full variable domain: DTGVSQNPRHKITKRGQNVTFRCDPISEHNRLYWYRQTLGQGPEFLTYFQNEAQLEKSRLLSDRFSAERPKGSFSTLEIQRTEQGDSAMYLCASSDGRDRGSNQPQHFGDGTRLSIL.

The chain recombines TRBV2 with TRBJ1-1, with D possibly matching TRBD1 (5 bases). The CDR3 sequence is 12 residues long. The germline V gene encodes CDR1 SNHLY and CDR2 FYNNEI. The ends were cut back, 6 bases at V and 8 bases at J, with 13 bases in the middle. The CDR3 nucleotides are TGTGCCAGCAGGACAGTGCCTTGGGAAGCTTTCTTT. It codes for CASRTVPWEAFF.